This T cell receptor (beta chain) was identified in a study of shared clonotypes between healthy human individuals. In the study overall: The study used three CD4 naive, three CD4 memory, two CD8 naive and one CD8 memory plate per donor.

V was shortened by 3 bases and J by 4 bases, with 13 bases between the two germline ends. Looked up from germline, CDR1 is ENHRY and CDR2 is SYGVKD. The CDR3 has 16 amino acids. The table came from immunoSEQ multiplex PCR; TCRdb's copy has only in-frame clones and leaves some out. The sample lists 2 million to 3 million clones; roughly nine tenths were seen once. Specimen: naive CD4+ T cells sorted from blood. The subset: CD45RA+ positively selected. This chain uses TRBV10-3 with TRBJ2-6; D call uncertain. The clonotype was recovered from a man aged 18 to 29 in good health. Written as DNA, the CDR3 is TGTGCCATCAGTGACCCTCCTGGCTCCGGGGCCAACGTCCTGACTTTC. Translation: CAISDPPGSGANVLTF.